In its sample, the clone carrying this T cell receptor (beta chain) was seen a few times. Its antigen is not identified. These data come from a study of response to subunit inactivated influenza vaccine. General study findings and limits: That few new T cells are recruited by each seasonal influenza vaccination was the authors' suggestion.

A single record per CDR3 protein comes from TCRdb applying MiXCR to the RT-PCR reads. This sample yields about 480,000 distinct CDR3 sequences, of which 10% to 15% are seen a single time; 13% belongs to the top ten. This material consisted of PBMCs from blood, taken around seven weeks after vaccination. This TCR came from a man aged 45-65 years who received an inactivated influenza vaccine.

CDR3 nucleotide sequence: TGTGCCAGCGGGGGCGCAAGCACCGGGGAGCTGTTTTTT. It translates to CASGGASTGELFF. V usage is TRBV7-3 and J usage is TRBJ2-2, with D possibly TRBD1 on 6 matching bases. The CDR3 is 13 residues long. Germline values: CDR1 SGHTA, CDR2 FQGTGA. Deletions cut 8 bases from V and 4 bases from J, with 11 bases between.